This T cell receptor beta chain was recovered during a study of blood T cells in healthy people across ages. Study-level findings and limits: Donors of long life had a larger count of naive CD4+ cells and greater diversity than aged donors. Age brought a roughly linear fall in TCR beta diversity measured per million T cells.

As regards this clonotype: The target antigen is unknown.

A second 7 to 11 cycle PCR used barcoded and J-beta primers. TCRdb re-derived calls from the 5' RACE reads in MiXCR, one entry per CDR3 protein. This table has some 900,000 distinct CDR3 sequences, roughly 48% appearing once. Each donor supplied 7.5 to 10 milliliters of peripheral blood. Sequences were obtained from blood. This TCR was recovered from a man aged 25-45 years in good health.

The CDR3 protein is CSARDTSYNSPLHF. Written as DNA, the CDR3 is TGCAGTGCTCGCGACACCTCCTATAATTCACCCCTCCACTTT. The chain recombines TRBV20-1 with TRBJ1-6; no clear D. Trimming took 5 bases from V and 0 from J, leaving 8 bases between them. The CDR3 is made up of 14 amino acids. Germline V CDR1 and CDR2: DFQATT, SNEGSKA (reference sequence).